This entry lists 16 T cell receptor beta chains sequenced from one sample in a study of regulatory T cells in long-lasting Graves disease. Described time point: newly diagnosed GD, antithyroid drugs for less than 3 months. The authors made the TCR library using RNA they extracted from PBMCs. Libraries of TCR beta came from iRepertoire HTBI primers plus Arm-PCR of CDR3 regions. MiXCR, applied by TCRdb to the multiplex PCR reads, yields one record per CDR3 protein. The table records roughly 500,000 distinct CDR3 sequences, less than 15% of them present only once. These data were also reused for a study on T cells in Graves' hyperthyroidism and ophthalmopathy.

Sequenced here: peripheral blood mononuclear cells (PBMCs), sampled at new diagnosis, from a patient treated with antithyroid drugs. These receptors all come from a man aged 25 to 45 with Graves disease.

This clonotype was counted only a few times. The chain uses TRBV29-1 and TRBJ1-2; 7 bases are shared with TRBD1. V shed 4 bases, J shed 4 bases, and the junction held 9 bases outside the gene matches. Germline lookup yields CDR1 SQVTM and CDR2 ANQGSEA. CDR3 length: 14 residues. CDR3 sequence (DNA): TGCAGCGTTGTAGACAGGGAGAGAGGCTATGGCTACACCTTC. It yields the protein CSVVDRERGYGYTF.

This chain uses TRBV28 with TRBJ2-7; 9 bases match TRBD2. Trimming took 5 bases from V and 3 from J; bases not matched to a gene: 5. The CDR3 length is 14 residues. Germline CDR1 and CDR2: MDHEN and SYDVKM. CDR3 region: CASSAGGGLYEQYF. For the CDR3, the DNA is TGTGCCAGCAGTGCGGGGGGGGGACTCTACGAGCAGTACTTC.

This chain joins TRBV20-1 and TRBJ1-2; TRBD1 might be the D (6 bases). Deletions cut 2 bases from V and 12 bases from J, with 22 bases between. The CDR3 length is 14 residues. Germline V gene lookup returns CDR1 DFQATT and CDR2 SNEGSKA (reference sequence). Here the CDR3 reads CSARSLRDTWDDTF. The CDR3 bases are TGCAGTGCTAGATCTCTCCGGGACACCTGGGACGACACCTTC.

The chain uses TRBV6-4 and TRBJ2-3; the match to TRBD1 covers 11 bases. V was clipped by 10 bases and J by 1 base; unmatched bases: 4. The CDR3 totals 14 residues. Germline V gene sequence: CDR1 MRHNA, CDR2 SNTAGT. The CDR3 DNA reads TGTGCCACCTCGGGACAGGGGGGCACAGATACGCAGTATTTT. It is translated as CATSGQGGTDTQYF.

This clonotype was recorded many times. V usage is TRBV2 and J usage is TRBJ1-2; tentatively, D is TRBD1 (6 bases). Germline loops: CDR1 SNHLY, CDR2 FYNNEI. V dropped 8 bases and J dropped 6 bases, with 19 bases sitting between them. The CDR3 spans 14 residues. Written as DNA, the CDR3 is TGTGCCAGCCTTCCCTACAGGGAGGACGATGGCTACACCTTC. Translation gives CASLPYREDDGYTF.

This clonotype was counted at least ten times. The rearrangement uses TRBV2 and TRBJ2-7; 11 nucleotides agree with TRBD2. The CDR3 is 13 amino acids. CDR1 is SNHLY and CDR2 is FYNNEI in the germline V gene. V shed 7 bases, J shed 6 bases, and the junction held 5 bases outside the gene matches. The CDR3 DNA sequence: TGTGCCAGCAAACTAGCGGGAGCATCCGAGCAGTACTTC. It translates to CASKLAGASEQYF.

At least ten counts were recorded for this clonotype. The V and J genes are TRBV7-2 and TRBJ2-1; 9 positions agree with TRBD1. V was pared by 4 bases and J by 7 bases, with 8 bases of the junction left unmatched. The CDR3 loop spans 15 amino acids. Germline loops: CDR1 SGHTA, CDR2 FQGNSA. This CDR3 is CASSSRDRAINEQFF. DNA of the CDR3: TGTGCCAGCAGCTCACGGGACAGGGCAATAAATGAGCAGTTCTTC.

This clonotype was counted many times. The gene calls are TRBV10-3 and TRBJ1-3, with D perhaps TRBD1 (5 bases). Trimming cost V 10 bases and J 2 bases, with 18 bases left between them. This CDR3 region has 15 residues. Per the germline V gene, CDR1 is ENHRY and CDR2 is SYGVKD. The CDR3 here is CATSDERGTGNTIYF. The CDR3 DNA follows: TGTGCCACTAGTGACGAAAGGGGCACTGGAAACACCATATATTTT.

This clonotype came up many times. This chain connects TRBV20-1 to TRBJ1-5; D gene uncertain. CDR1 is DFQATT and CDR2 is SNEGSKA in the germline V gene (reference sequence). This CDR3 has 15 amino acids. V lost 3 bases and J 0 bases, leaving 12 bases between the germline ends. The CDR3 region is CSASWTPNSNQPQHF. As DNA, the CDR3 is TGCAGTGCTAGTTGGACTCCCAATAGCAATCAGCCCCAGCATTTT.

V gene TRBV7-9 combines with J gene TRBJ2-7; D gene unclear. V gave up 2 bases and J gave up 6 bases, with 8 bases separating them. Germline V CDR1 and CDR2: SEHNR, FQNEAQ (reference sequence). This CDR3 has 12 residues. The CDR3 DNA is TGTGCCAGCAGCTTAAATCCCGGCGAGCAGTACTTC. It translates to CASSLNPGEQYF.

Only a few counts were recorded for this clonotype. V is TRBV7-9 and J is TRBJ2-7, with 8 bases matching TRBD1. The CDR3 has 15 residues. Germline V CDR1 and CDR2: SEHNR, FQNEAQ (reference sequence). Trimming cost V 3 bases and J 2 bases; bases outside gene matches: 6. CDR3 residues: CASSFGQGATYEQYF. The CDR3 DNA reads TGTGCCAGCAGCTTTGGACAGGGTGCAACCTACGAGCAGTACTTC.

This clonotype was detected a few times. The chain links TRBV4-1 to TRBJ1-2; possible D gene TRBD1, 5 bases. The V end lost 3 bases, the J end lost 8 bases, and 10 bases lay between the germline ends. Germline assignment: CDR1 MGHRA and CDR2 YSYEKL. This CDR3 comprises 12 residues. CDR3 nucleotide sequence: TGCGCCAGCAGCCAGATAGGGGTGGGCTACACCTTC. Residues: CASSQIGVGYTF.

This clonotype came up many times. The J gene is TRBJ2-7, the V gene TRBV12-3 or TRBV12-4; 8 nucleotides agree with TRBD2. V lost 6 bases, J lost 7 bases, and 14 bases stayed unmatched. The CDR3 has 15 residues. CDR3 region: CASSSRTSNTREQYF. In DNA form, the CDR3 reads TGTGCCAGCAGCTCCCGGACTAGCAACACACGGGAGCAGTACTTC.

This clonotype was recorded a few times. The junction shows a germline mismatch at one end, possibly a read error. The chain recombines TRBV19 with TRBJ1-4; 7 positions match TRBD1. The CDR3 loop spans 18 amino acids. Germline V gene lookup returns CDR1 LNHDA and CDR2 SQIVND (reference sequence). The CDR3 region is CASSASTGEGTGEEKPFF. CDR3 nucleotides: TGTGCCAGTAGTGCGTCTACAGGGGAAGGTACTGGCGAAGAAAAACCGTTTTTT.

Ten or more counts support this clonotype. This sequence joins TRBV12-3 or TRBV12-4 and TRBJ2-6, with 9 bases aligning to TRBD2. The CDR3 spans 15 residues. After removal of 6 bases from V and 1 base from J, the junction contained 1 base not matched to a gene. The CDR3 sequence is CASRREGSGANVLTF. DNA of the CDR3: TGTGCCAGCAGGCGGGAGGGATCTGGGGCCAACGTCCTGACTTTC.

Note on this clonotype: A much larger clone sits a single nucleotide away, making a read error possible. DNA for the CDR3: TGTACCAGCAGCTCAGGACAGGGGTCAAACACCGGGGAGCTGTTTTTT. Encoded protein: CTSSSGQGSNTGELFF. This chain connects TRBV11-1 to TRBJ2-2, with 9 bases aligning to TRBD1. This CDR3 contains 16 residues. From germline, CDR1 is SGHAT and CDR2 FQDESV (reference sequence).